A single sample gave rise to the 4 T cell receptor beta chains below, sequenced in a study of cytomegalovirus exposure and HLA in healthy donors. Assay used: immunoSEQ multiplex PCR; TCRdb lists only in-frame clones, some missing. This sample has some 130,000 clones; roughly 87% occur once, and the top ten carry roughly 1.2%. Sequencing used PBMCs. The receptors come from a young woman in good health and CMV-seronegative.

The V call is TRBV18, the J call TRBJ1-2; D is unresolved. Germline lookup yields CDR1 KGHSH and CDR2 LQKENI. Trimming shortened V by 6 bases and J by 3 bases, and 14 bases separated the two germline ends. The length of the CDR3 is 14 residues. In nucleotides, the CDR3 is TGTGCCAGCTCGTCCAGACTTGAGGACTATGGCTACACCTTC. It specifies CASSSRLEDYGYTF. The complete variable domain, with remaining parts taken from reference TRBV18 and TRBJ1-2, reads NAGVMQNPRHLVRRRGQEARLRCSPMKGHSHVYWYRQLPEEGLKFMVYLQKENIIDESGMPKERFSAEFPKEGPSILRIQQVVRGDSAAYFCASSSRLEDYGYTFGSGTRLTVV.

To note about this clone: A read error may account for a junction end that differs from germline. V gene TRBV29-1 combines with J gene TRBJ1-2, with a weak D call TRBD1 (6 bases). CDR1 is SQVTM, CDR2 ANQGSEA, per germline. This CDR3 comprises 14 residues. CDR3 DNA sequence: TGCAGCGTGGAAGGGGGGCAGGCTAACTATGGCTACACCTTC. It specifies CSVEGGQANYGYTF.

This clone was seen more than once but under ten times. V and J are TRBV29-1 and TRBJ1-3; no reliable D call. Trimming took off 4 bases at V and 2 bases at J, with 12 bases between the two ends. The CDR3 contains 14 residues. The germline V gene has CDR1 SQVTM and CDR2 ANQGSEA. The CDR3: CSVAAGFTGNTIYF. In nucleotides, the CDR3 is TGCAGCGTTGCGGCAGGCTTTACTGGAAACACCATATATTTT.

The rearrangement joins TRBV21-1 to TRBJ2-5; TRBD2 was called by the table and not checked on the DNA. TRBV21-1 is designated a pseudogene. The CDR3 contains 16 residues. As DNA, the CDR3 is TGTGCCAGCAACATGACCGGGACTAGCATACAAGAGACCCAGTACTTC. Protein product: CASNMTGTSIQETQYF.